Presented here are 24 T cell receptor beta chains from one specimen sequenced in a study of cytomegalovirus exposure and HLA in healthy donors. The primer mix had 60 Vbeta and 13 Jbeta primers. Method: immunoSEQ multiplex PCR; TCRdb's copy keeps in-frame clones and lacks some. Of some 200,000 clones listed, almost 70% are singletons. Sequencing input: PBMCs. The receptors here all came from a man aged 35-49 years in good health and CMV-seropositive.

This chain connects TRBV7-3 to TRBJ2-3; D perhaps matches TRBD2 (6 bases). V was clipped by 4 bases and J by 3 bases, with 14 bases between them. CDR1 SGHTA and CDR2 FQGTGA come from the germline V gene. There are 15 residues in the CDR3. The CDR3 nucleotides are TGTGCCAGCAGCTCCCTTGGAGGGGCAACAGATACGCAGTATTTT. Residues: CASSSLGGATDTQYF.

This clone has a handful of counts. CDR3 sequence: CASGRAYRGTNTEAFF. In DNA, the CDR3 is TGTGCCAGCGGCCGCGCCTACAGGGGGACAAACACTGAAGCTTTCTTT. The rearrangement uses TRBV2 and TRBJ1-1; 8 bases map to TRBD1. V lost 8 bases and J lost 2; bases outside the gene matches: 13. In germline, CDR1 is SNHLY, CDR2 FYNNEI. The CDR3 covers 16 residues.

The chain couples TRBV9 to TRBJ2-3; TRBD2 agrees at 8 bases. The CDR3 spans 16 residues. The germline V gene has CDR1 SGDLS and CDR2 YYNGEE. Losses at the gene ends were 0 bases for V and 2 bases for J; bases not matched to a gene: 5. The CDR3 sequence: CASSVVAGGLTDTQYF. The CDR3 DNA is TGTGCCAGCAGCGTAGTGGCGGGGGGTCTCACAGATACGCAGTATTTT.

The rearrangement links TRBV27 to TRBJ2-7; possibly TRBD1 for D (5 bases). This CDR3 is built from 13 residues. V lost 6 bases to trimming and J lost 4 bases, with 13 bases between them. In germline, CDR1 is MNHEY, CDR2 SMNVEV (reference sequence). The CDR3 sequence is CASRLPGAYEQYF. The CDR3 DNA sequence: TGTGCCAGCAGGCTACCTGGGGCGTACGAGCAGTACTTC.

The V call is TRBV28, the J call TRBJ1-2; D is undetermined. The CDR3 is made up of 12 amino acids. Trimming left V 6 bases short and J 8 bases short, with 13 bases between. Germline V lookup: CDR1 MDHEN, CDR2 SYDVKM. The CDR3 spells CASSSSAGGYTF. The CDR3, as DNA: TGTGCCAGCAGCTCTTCCGCGGGCGGCTACACCTTC.

The rearrangement uses TRBV7-2 and TRBJ1-1; TRBD1 might be the D (5 bases). The ends were cut back, 6 bases at V and 4 bases at J, with 18 bases in the middle. From germline, CDR1 is SGHTA and CDR2 FQGNSA. The length of the CDR3 is 15 residues. The CDR3 DNA reads as TGTGCCAGCAGTCCTACCCTAGGGGTGGCCACTGAAGCTTTCTTT. Protein: CASSPTLGVATEAFF.

The chain is built from TRBV6-5 and TRBJ2-3, with 8 nucleotides matching TRBD2. CDR1 MNHEY and CDR2 SVGAGI come from the germline V gene. The trim removed 7 bases at V and 6 bases at J, leaving 12 bases unmatched. The CDR3 extends over 15 amino acids. The CDR3 DNA reads TGTGCCAGCATCCCACGGGGACTAGGGAGGGATACGCAGTATTTT. Amino acid sequence: CASIPRGLGRDTQYF.

The CDR3 region is CASSLQGPYEQYF. Here the CDR3 DNA reads TGTGCCAGCAGTTTACAGGGACCCTACGAGCAGTACTTC. The V call is TRBV5-4, the J call TRBJ2-7, with a tentative D call TRBD1 (6 bases). Germline loops: CDR1 SGHNT, CDR2 YYREEE (reference sequence). The CDR3 sequence is 13 residues long. Trimming cost V 5 bases and J 2 bases, with 11 bases left between them. The variable domain in full, completed from reference TRBV5-4 and TRBJ2-7, reads ETGVTQSPTHLIKTRGQQVTLRCSSQSGHNTVSWYQQALGQGPQFIFQYYREEENGRGNFPPRFSGLQFPNYSSELNVNALELDDSALYLCASSLQGPYEQYFGPGTRLTVT.

This clone occurred a few times. The chain joins TRBV18 to TRBJ1-1; 7 bases align to TRBD1. The J segment lost 4 bases and the V segment lost 4 bases, leaving 6 bases of the junction unmatched. The CDR3 length is 14 residues. CDR1 and CDR2 (germline): KGHSH, LQKENI. CDR3 DNA: TGTGCCAGCTCACGACAGGGAGCGGGCACTGAAGCTTTCTTT. Its translation: CASSRQGAGTEAFF.

This clone was observed once. V and J are TRBV18 and TRBJ1-1, with 7 bases fitting TRBD1. Germline V gene lookup returns CDR1 KGHSH and CDR2 LQKENI. V gave up 6 bases and J gave up 2 bases; unmatched junction bases: 9. The CDR3 sequence is 15 residues long. CDR3 nucleotides: TGTGCCAGCTCGCCCCCAAAGGGGGCCAACACTGAAGCTTTCTTT. Residues: CASSPPKGANTEAFF.

This rearrangement joins TRBV5-1 to TRBJ1-1, with D hard to call. Germline loops: CDR1 SGHRS, CDR2 YFSETQ. With 3 bases removed from V and 4 bases from J, the gap between germline ends came to 13 bases. This CDR3 contains 14 residues. Here the CDR3 DNA reads TGCGCCAGCAGCTACGGGGTAAAGGGCACTGAAGCTTTCTTT. It translates to CASSYGVKGTEAFF.

This rearrangement joins TRBV27 to TRBJ2-7, with D perhaps TRBD1 (5 bases). This CDR3 is 13 amino acids long. The V gene's germline CDR1 is MNHEY and CDR2 SMNVEV (reference sequence). The V end lost 4 bases, the J end lost 6 bases, and 13 bases lay between the germline ends. CDR3 sequence reads: CASSSQGLREQYF. Written as DNA, the CDR3 is TGTGCCAGCAGTTCTCAGGGATTACGCGAGCAGTACTTC.

The rearrangement uses TRBV5-4 and TRBJ2-5; D unclear. The V gene's germline CDR1 is SGHNT and CDR2 YYREEE (reference sequence). The CDR3 has 12 residues. V gave up 0 bases and J gave up 4 bases, with 4 bases separating them. The CDR3 spells CASSLDGETQYF. The CDR3, as DNA: TGTGCCAGCAGCTTGGACGGAGAGACCCAGTACTTC.

The V and J genes are TRBV10-3 and TRBJ2-7; D not certain. The CDR3 runs to 14 residues. Germline V gene lookup returns CDR1 ENHRY and CDR2 SYGVKD. Trimming took 4 bases from V and 3 from J, leaving 13 bases between them. This CDR3 is CAISAPSSGYEQYF. The CDR3 DNA reads as TGTGCCATCAGTGCCCCCTCGTCCGGCTACGAGCAGTACTTC.

The chain couples TRBV9 to TRBJ1-3, with D uncertain. The V gene lost 6 bases and the J gene lost 0 bases, with 10 bases spanning the gap. This CDR3 spans 14 amino acids. Per germline, CDR1 SGDLS and CDR2 YYNGEE. CDR3 loop: CASTPEGSGNTIYF. DNA for the CDR3: TGTGCCAGCACCCCAGAGGGCTCTGGAAACACCATATATTTT.

This chain uses TRBV19 with TRBJ1-1, with D perhaps TRBD1 (5 bases). Per the germline V gene, CDR1 is LNHDA and CDR2 is SQIVND (reference sequence). With 2 bases removed from V and 4 bases from J, the gap between germline ends came to 20 bases. There are 17 residues in the CDR3. The CDR3 protein is CASSISYGMGLRTEAFF. The DNA for the CDR3 is TGTGCCAGTAGTATAAGTTACGGAATGGGGCTTCGCACTGAAGCTTTCTTT.

The chain couples TRBV5-1 to TRBJ1-6; TRBD1 aligns across 7 bases. The CDR3 extends over 16 amino acids. With 4 bases clipped from V and 6 bases from J, the junction kept 10 bases outside the gene matches. From germline, CDR1 is SGHRS and CDR2 YFSETQ. Here the CDR3 DNA reads TGCGCCAGCAGCCCCCACTCGGGACAGCTTAATTCACCCCTCCACTTT. Translating it yields CASSPHSGQLNSPLHF.

The chain is built from TRBV19 and TRBJ1-6; D is undetermined. This CDR3 spans 15 amino acids. Trimming shortened V by 0 bases and J by 7 bases, and 10 bases separated the two germline ends. Per germline, CDR1 LNHDA and CDR2 SQIVND (reference sequence). The CDR3 spells CASSIEAAENSPLHF. The DNA for the CDR3 is TGTGCCAGTAGTATAGAGGCCGCAGAAAATTCACCCCTCCACTTT. The complete variable domain, with remaining parts taken from reference TRBV19 and TRBJ1-6, reads DGGITQSPKYLFRKEGQNVTLSCEQNLNHDAMYWYRQDPGQGLRLIYYSQIVNDFQKGDIAEGYSVSREKKESFPLTVTSAQKNPTAFYLCASSIEAAENSPLHFGNGTRLTVT.

The rearrangement joins TRBV6-5 to TRBJ1-2; TRBD1 matches 11 bases. With V trimmed by 6 bases and J by 5 bases, 2 bases remained unmatched. The CDR3 runs to 13 residues. Germline-derived CDR1 and CDR2 are MNHEY and SVGAGI. Written as DNA, the CDR3 is TGTGCCAGCAGAGGACAGGGGGCATATGGCTACACCTTC. This encodes CASRGQGAYGYTF.

J is TRBJ2-2 and V is TRBV5-1; D perhaps matches TRBD2 (6 bases). Per the germline V gene, CDR1 is SGHRS and CDR2 is YFSETQ. The CDR3 extends over 16 amino acids. Between the trimmed V and J ends, which lost 0 bases and 1 base, there was a span of 10 bases. CDR3 amino acids: CASSLAPAGNTGELFF. The CDR3 DNA reads TGCGCCAGCAGCTTGGCCCCAGCGGGGAACACCGGGGAGCTGTTTTTT.

V and J are TRBV7-9 and TRBJ2-5; tentative D call: TRBD1 (5 bases). V gave up 2 bases and J gave up 4 bases, with 8 bases separating them. The CDR3 is 13 amino acids. Germline V gene lookup returns CDR1 SEHNR and CDR2 FQNEAQ (reference sequence). The DNA for the CDR3 is TGTGCCAGCAGCTTAAGGGGTCCAGAGACCCAGTACTTC. Protein: CASSLRGPETQYF.

The chain carries TRBV15 and TRBJ2-7; D may be TRBD2 (6 bases). Trimming took 5 bases from V and 6 from J, leaving 17 bases between them. Germline CDR1 reads LNHNV; CDR2 reads YYDKDF (reference sequence). There are 14 residues in the CDR3. The CDR3, as DNA: TGTGCCACCAGCCGGGGAGGAACGTTTGGCGAGCAGTACTTC. Translation: CATSRGGTFGEQYF.

The chain carries TRBV5-1 and TRBJ1-2; TRBD1 aligns across 7 bases. After removal of 4 bases from V and 8 bases from J, the junction contained 14 bases not matched to a gene. Germline-derived CDR1 and CDR2 are SGHRS and YFSETQ. The CDR3 contains 15 residues. This CDR3 reads CASSPQGPPTSGYTF. The CDR3 DNA is TGCGCCAGCAGCCCACAGGGGCCGCCTACTTCGGGCTACACCTTC.

The gene calls are TRBV6-1 and TRBJ2-7, with D possibly matching TRBD2 (5 bases). The germline CDR1 and CDR2 sequences are MNHNS and SASEGT. V lost 2 bases and J lost 4, with 12 bases in between. This CDR3 region has 14 residues. The CDR3 is CASSEIVRGYEQYF. CDR3 in DNA: TGTGCCAGCAGTGAAATAGTGAGAGGGTACGAGCAGTACTTC.